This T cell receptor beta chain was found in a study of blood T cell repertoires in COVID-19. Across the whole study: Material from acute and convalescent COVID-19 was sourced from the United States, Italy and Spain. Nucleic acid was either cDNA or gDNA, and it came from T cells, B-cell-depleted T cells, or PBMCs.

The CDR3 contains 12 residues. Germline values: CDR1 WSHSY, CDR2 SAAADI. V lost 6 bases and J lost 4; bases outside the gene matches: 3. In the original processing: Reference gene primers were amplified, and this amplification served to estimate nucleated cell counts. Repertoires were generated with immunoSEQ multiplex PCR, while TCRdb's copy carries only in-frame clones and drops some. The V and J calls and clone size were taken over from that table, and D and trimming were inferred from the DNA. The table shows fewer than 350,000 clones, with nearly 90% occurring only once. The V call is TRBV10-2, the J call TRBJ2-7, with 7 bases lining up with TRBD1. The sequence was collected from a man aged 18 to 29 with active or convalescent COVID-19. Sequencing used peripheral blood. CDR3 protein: CASRDRIYEQYF. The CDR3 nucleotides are TGCGCCAGCAGGGACAGGATTTACGAGCAGTACTTC.